This entry lists 28 T cell receptor beta chains sequenced from one sample in a study of T cell repertoires in cytomegalovirus infection (dated by TCRdb to between 2018 and 2021). These reads were obtained on an Illumina HiSeq 1500. The public reads were run again by TCRdb, first through fastp at Q25 and then through MiXCR, and only productive beta chains were kept. Entries that share a CDR3 protein sequence are merged under the most common genes and DNA. This sample is represented by 310,000 or so distinct CDR3 sequences; roughly 17% of them were singletons. About 12% of the sample lies in the top ten. The sample was PBMCs. All receptors derive from a human donor in good health (CMV status not recorded). Some clones in this sample may be carry-over from other donors' samples.

This clonotype was seen only a few times. CDR3 sequence (DNA): TGTGCCGTCACGGGGGGAGAGCCGAAAAGCCTAACTTCTAGCTCCTACAATGAGCAGTTCTTC. Translating it yields CAVTGGEPKSLTSSSYNEQFF. The chain uses TRBV7-6 and TRBJ2-1; TRBD2 matches at 7 bases. Germline assignment: CDR1 SGHVS and CDR2 FNYEAQ. This CDR3 is built from 21 residues. J lost 0 bases, V lost 11 bases, and 28 bases had no gene match.

This clonotype was counted only a few times. CDR3 loop: CASSVGSNQPQHF. The CDR3 DNA sequence: TGTGCCAGCAGCGTTGGGTCCAATCAGCCCCAGCATTTT. V gene TRBV5-6 combines with J gene TRBJ1-5; no clear D gene. Germline CDR1 reads SGHDT; CDR2 reads YYEEEE. This CDR3 region has 13 residues. Trimming removed 4 bases at V and 3 bases at J, with 8 bases between. The variable domain in full, with the rest retrieved from reference TRBV5-6 and TRBJ1-5, is DAGVTQSPTHLIKTRGQQVTLRCSPKSGHDTVSWYQQALGQGPQFIFQYYEEEERQRGNFPDRFSGHQFPNYSSELNVNALLLGDSALYLCASSVGSNQPQHFGDGTRLSIL.

V usage is TRBV28 and J usage is TRBJ2-7, with TRBD1 matching over 7 bases. The J segment lost 2 bases and the V segment lost 6 bases, leaving 13 bases of the junction unmatched. Germline values: CDR1 MDHEN, CDR2 SYDVKM. This CDR3 region has 16 residues. In DNA form, the CDR3 reads TGTGCCAGCAGCTCCCTTTTGGGACAGAATACCTACGAGCAGTACTTC. Protein: CASSSLLGQNTYEQYF.

This clonotype was recorded many times. This chain connects TRBV10-3 to TRBJ1-6; D uncertain. The V and J ends lost 8 bases and 6 bases respectively, with 14 bases between them. The CDR3 runs 14 residues. CDR1 and CDR2 (germline): ENHRY, SYGVKD. The DNA of the CDR3 is TGTGCCATCCGAGGTGACGGATCTAATTCACCCCTCCACTTT. This gives the protein CAIRGDGSNSPLHF.

This clonotype appeared a few times. V gene TRBV12-3 or TRBV12-4 combines with J gene TRBJ1-4; 9 bases are shared with TRBD1. The V and J ends lost 6 bases and 0 bases, in that order; junction bases with no gene match: 5. The CDR3 consists of 16 residues. CDR3 in DNA: TGTGCCAGCAGAGGACAGGGGTCGTCAACTAATGAAAAACTGTTTTTT. This sequence encodes CASRGQGSSTNEKLFF.

Many counts were recorded for this clonotype. V gene TRBV7-2 combines with J gene TRBJ2-7; 7 nucleotides agree with TRBD2. The CDR3 loop spans 15 amino acids. Germline assignment: CDR1 SGHTA and CDR2 FQGNSA. Germline trimming cut 5 bases from V and 3 bases from J; bases unmatched to any gene: 10. The DNA for the CDR3 is TGTGCCAGCAGCCCTAGTTGGGGGGGTGGCTACGAGCAGTACTTC. Translation: CASSPSWGGGYEQYF. The full variable domain, its missing parts supplied by reference TRBV7-2 and TRBJ2-7, is GAGVSQSPSNKVTEKGKDVELRCDPISGHTALYWYRQSLGQGLEFLIYFQGNSAPDKSGLPSDRFSAERTGGSVSTLTIQRTQQEDSAVYLCASSPSWGGGYEQYFGPGTRLTVT.

In this sample, this clonotype turned up a few times. J is TRBJ2-7 and V is TRBV6-2 or TRBV6-3; 12 positions match TRBD1. This CDR3 spans 15 amino acids. The J segment lost 5 bases and the V segment lost 3 bases, leaving 5 bases of the junction unmatched. Per germline, CDR1 MNHEY and CDR2 SVGEGT. For the CDR3, the DNA is TGTGCCAGCAGTTATGGGACAGGGGGCGAGGACGAGCAGTACTTC. This sequence encodes CASSYGTGGEDEQYF.

This chain links TRBV12-3 or TRBV12-4 with TRBJ2-5; 7 bases map to TRBD1. The V segment lost 5 bases and the J segment 6 bases; nucleotides outside the gene matches: 9. The CDR3 runs 14 residues. The CDR3 sequence: CASSQETGLQTQYF. The CDR3 region has the DNA TGTGCCAGCAGTCAAGAGACAGGGCTTCAGACCCAGTACTTC.

This clonotype was detected only a few times. The rearrangement joins TRBV4-1 to TRBJ1-2, with D uncertain. This CDR3 contains 14 residues. With 2 bases removed from V and 4 bases from J, the gap between germline ends came to 11 bases. The V gene's germline CDR1 is MGHRA and CDR2 YSYEKL. CDR3 in DNA: TGCGCCAGCAGCCAATCCGACGGAGGCTATGGCTACACCTTC. It encodes CASSQSDGGYGYTF.

The rearrangement uses TRBV4-3 and TRBJ2-1; 11 bases are shared with TRBD1. V shed 0 bases, J shed 7 bases, and the junction held 5 bases outside the gene matches. There are 16 residues in the CDR3. Germline V gene data show CDR1 as LGHNA and CDR2 as YSLEER. The CDR3 region has the DNA TGCGCCAGCAGCCAAGATCTTGGGACAGGGGGTAATGAGCAGTTCTTC. This sequence encodes CASSQDLGTGGNEQFF.

This clonotype was observed many times. V and J are TRBV7-6 and TRBJ1-2; D might be TRBD1 (6 bases). This CDR3 contains 14 residues. The V gene's germline CDR1 is SGHVS and CDR2 FNYEAQ. The CDR3: CATGPGGGNYGYTF. DNA of the CDR3: TGTGCTACCGGCCCCGGAGGGGGTAACTATGGCTACACCTTC.

This chain links TRBV2 with TRBJ1-1; TRBD1 might be the D (6 bases). The CDR3 loop spans 14 amino acids. The V and J ends lost 6 bases and 1 base respectively, with 12 bases between them. CDR1 and CDR2 from the germline V gene are SNHLY and FYNNEI. CDR3 sequence: CASRRTGTNTEAFF. CDR3 DNA sequence: TGTGCCAGCAGGCGAACAGGGACGAACACTGAAGCTTTCTTT.

The chain is built from TRBV27 and TRBJ2-7; 7 bases map to TRBD1. Per the germline V gene, CDR1 is MNHEY and CDR2 is SMNVEV (reference sequence). CDR3 size: 14 residues. The junction had 7 bases not matched to a gene; V was cut back by 5 bases and J by 3 bases. CDR3 amino acids: CASSPWDRVYEQYF. The CDR3 DNA is TGTGCCAGCAGTCCCTGGGACAGAGTCTACGAGCAGTACTTC.

This clonotype occurred many times. Here the CDR3 DNA reads TGTGCCAGCCGAACGGGAAGCGGGGGCGACCTTTTTTTCTACGAGCAGTACTTC. Amino acids: CASRTGSGGDLFFYEQYF. V usage is TRBV6-2 or TRBV6-3 and J usage is TRBJ2-7; 8 nucleotides line up with TRBD2. The CDR3 has 18 residues. CDR1 and CDR2 (germline): MNHEY, SVGEGT. V lost 8 bases to trimming and J lost 3 bases; unmatched junction nucleotides: 21.

The chain has TRBV25-1 and TRBJ1-2; possibly TRBD1 for D (5 bases). Germline loops: CDR1 MGHDK, CDR2 SYGVNS. V lost 6 bases and J lost 3, with 20 bases in between. This CDR3 contains 16 residues. The CDR3 region is CASRAGPRSWDYGYTF. The CDR3 bases are TGTGCCAGCAGAGCGGGACCAAGGTCCTGGGACTATGGCTACACCTTC.

This clonotype showed up many times. The rearrangement uses TRBV7-2 and TRBJ1-2, with D uncertain. CDR3 length: 13 amino acids. Germline V gene lookup returns CDR1 SGHTA and CDR2 FQGNSA. Trimming cost V 2 bases and J 6 bases, with 10 bases left between them. CDR3 loop: CASSLIGLDGYTF. CDR3 nucleotide sequence: TGTGCCAGCAGCTTAATTGGGTTAGATGGCTACACCTTC.

The CDR3 reads CATSDSGPSSTDTQYF. Here the CDR3 DNA reads TGTGCCACCAGTGATTCAGGGCCTTCTAGCACAGATACGCAGTATTTT. The chain is built from TRBV24-1 and TRBJ2-3; a weak D match, TRBD1 (5 bases). The germline V and J ends were trimmed by 2 bases and 0 bases, with 11 bases remaining between them. Per the germline V gene, CDR1 is KGHDR and CDR2 is SFDVKD. The CDR3 is 16 amino acids.

This clonotype was seen repeatedly, ten times or more. The V and J genes are TRBV7-2 and TRBJ2-5; D is perhaps TRBD2 (6 bases). Germline V gene sequence: CDR1 SGHTA, CDR2 FQGNSA. The CDR3 has 14 residues. V shed 4 bases and J shed 3 bases, with 12 bases lying between them. CDR3 protein: CASSSPGVKETQYF. The CDR3 DNA is TGTGCCAGCAGCTCCCCGGGAGTCAAAGAGACCCAGTACTTC.

V and J are TRBV12-3 or TRBV12-4 and TRBJ2-3; no reliable D call. Trimming took 5 bases from V and 6 from J, leaving 18 bases between them. This CDR3 is built from 15 residues. The CDR3 here is CASSPIYTPVDTQYF. The CDR3 coding sequence is TGTGCCAGCAGTCCGATCTACACCCCAGTTGATACGCAGTATTTT.

The genes are TRBV12-3 or TRBV12-4 and TRBJ2-7; TRBD2 is a possible D gene (5 bases). Trimming left V 2 bases short and J 5 bases short, with 7 bases between. This CDR3 region has 12 residues. DNA of the CDR3: TGTGCCAGCAGTTTATCGGGGAACGAGCAGTACTTC. Translating gives CASSLSGNEQYF.

Ten or more counts support this clonotype. The chain uses TRBV7-9 and TRBJ2-5; a weak D match, TRBD1 (6 bases). The germline V gene encodes CDR1 SEHNR and CDR2 FQNEAQ (reference sequence). V was clipped by 5 bases and J by 5 bases, with 18 bases between them. There are 15 residues in the CDR3. The CDR3 DNA is TGTGCCAGCAGCACCGGCGACAGGCTGGGGGAGACCCAGTACTTC. It codes for CASSTGDRLGETQYF.

As to this clonotype: It may be a read error: a sequence one base away is much more abundant. The J gene is TRBJ2-1, the V gene TRBV10-2; TRBD1 might be the D (5 bases). Germline loops: CDR1 WSHSY, CDR2 SAAADI. The CDR3 consists of 12 residues. The CDR3 reads CTSREGDNEQFF. CDR3 DNA: TGCACCAGCAGAGAAGGGGACAATGAGCAGTTCTTC.

This clonotype has more than one count but fewer than ten. The CDR3 here is CASILTSSGDTQYF. CDR3 in DNA: TGTGCCAGCATTCTGACTAGCAGTGGAGATACGCAGTATTTT. J is TRBJ2-3 and V is TRBV27, with 7 bases aligning to TRBD2. Germline V lookup: CDR1 MNHEY, CDR2 SMNVEV (reference sequence). Losses at the gene ends were 7 bases for V and 5 bases for J; bases not matched to a gene: 9. The CDR3 is 14 residues long.

In this sample, this clonotype turned up many times. The rearrangement joins TRBV7-6 to TRBJ1-4; no clear D gene. The germline gives CDR1 SGHVS, CDR2 FNYEAQ. The CDR3 runs 17 residues. V was clipped by 11 bases and J by 5 bases, with 27 bases between them. The CDR3 sequence is CAGSGPPPTSTNEKLFF. CDR3 DNA: TGTGCCGGCTCAGGTCCCCCTCCGACCTCCACGAATGAAAAACTGTTTTTT.

The genes are TRBV28 and TRBJ2-5; maybe TRBD1 (6 bases). CDR3 length: 14 amino acids. V was pared by 3 bases and J by 5 bases, with 13 bases between. The germline CDR1 and CDR2 sequences are MDHEN and SYDVKM. This CDR3 reads CASSFWGLGETQYF. The CDR3 coding sequence is TGTGCCAGCAGTTTCTGGGGGCTCGGGGAGACCCAGTACTTC.

The J gene is TRBJ1-5, the V gene TRBV19; D perhaps matches TRBD1 (5 bases). This CDR3 has 13 amino acids. V was cut by 9 bases and J by 5 bases, with 14 bases left in between. Germline assignment: CDR1 LNHDA and CDR2 SQIVND (reference sequence). The CDR3: CASGSGFYQPQHF. CDR3 nucleotides: TGTGCCAGCGGGTCAGGGTTCTATCAGCCCCAGCATTTT.

The chain recombines TRBV11-1 with TRBJ1-2, with D possibly matching TRBD1 (5 bases). CDR1 and CDR2 (germline): SGHAT, FQDESV (reference sequence). The CDR3 covers 13 residues. Trimming stripped 7 bases from V and 5 bases from J, with 14 bases between. In DNA form, the CDR3 reads TGTGCCAGCACCGACTTGAGGGGTTATGGCTACACCTTC. Protein: CASTDLRGYGYTF.

This clonotype has at least ten counts. The V and J genes are TRBV7-3 and TRBJ1-1; 7 bases match TRBD1. With 8 bases clipped from V and 3 bases from J, the junction kept 9 bases outside the gene matches. This CDR3 has 14 residues. Germline V gene data show CDR1 as SGHTA and CDR2 as FQGTGA. CDR3 coding DNA: TGTGCCAGCCAACCAGGGGGGGCGGACACTGAAGCTTTCTTT. This translates into CASQPGGADTEAFF.